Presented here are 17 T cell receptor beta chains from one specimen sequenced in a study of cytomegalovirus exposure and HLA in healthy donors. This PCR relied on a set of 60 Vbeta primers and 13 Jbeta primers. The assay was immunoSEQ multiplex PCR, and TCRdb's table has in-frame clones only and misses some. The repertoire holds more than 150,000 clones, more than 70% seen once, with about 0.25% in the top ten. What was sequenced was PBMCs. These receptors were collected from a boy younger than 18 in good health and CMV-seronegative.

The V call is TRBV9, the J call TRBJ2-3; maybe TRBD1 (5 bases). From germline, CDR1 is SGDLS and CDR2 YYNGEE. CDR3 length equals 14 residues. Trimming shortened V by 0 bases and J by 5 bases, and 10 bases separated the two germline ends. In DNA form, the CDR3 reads TGTGCCAGCAGCGTAGCCACAGGTGAAGATACGCAGTATTTT. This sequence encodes CASSVATGEDTQYF.

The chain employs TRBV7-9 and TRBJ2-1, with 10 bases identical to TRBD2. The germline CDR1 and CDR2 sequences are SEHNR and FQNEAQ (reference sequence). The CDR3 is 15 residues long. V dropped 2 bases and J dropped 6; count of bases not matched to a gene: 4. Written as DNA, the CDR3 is TGTGCCAGCAGCTTAATAGCGGGGGGAACCAATGAGCAGTTCTTC. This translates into CASSLIAGGTNEQFF.

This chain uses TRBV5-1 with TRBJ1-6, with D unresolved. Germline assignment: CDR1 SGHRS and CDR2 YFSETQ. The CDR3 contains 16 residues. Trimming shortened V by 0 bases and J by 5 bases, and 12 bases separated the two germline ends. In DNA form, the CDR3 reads TGCGCCAGCAGCTTGGCGGGCGCTAGCAATAATTCACCCCTCCACTTT. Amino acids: CASSLAGASNNSPLHF. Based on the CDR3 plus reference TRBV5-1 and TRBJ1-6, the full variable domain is KAGVTQTPRYLIKTRGQQVTLSCSPISGHRSVSWYQQTPGQGLQFLFEYFSETQRNKGNFPGRFSGRQFSNSRSEMNVSTLELGDSALYLCASSLAGASNNSPLHFGNGTRLTVT.

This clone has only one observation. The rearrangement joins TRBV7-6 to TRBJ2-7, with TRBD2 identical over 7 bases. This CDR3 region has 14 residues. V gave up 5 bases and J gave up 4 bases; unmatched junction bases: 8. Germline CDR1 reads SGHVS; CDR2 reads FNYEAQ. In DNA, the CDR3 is TGTGCCAGCAGCCCCGGGGGAGGGCAGTACGAGCAGTACTTC. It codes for CASSPGGGQYEQYF.

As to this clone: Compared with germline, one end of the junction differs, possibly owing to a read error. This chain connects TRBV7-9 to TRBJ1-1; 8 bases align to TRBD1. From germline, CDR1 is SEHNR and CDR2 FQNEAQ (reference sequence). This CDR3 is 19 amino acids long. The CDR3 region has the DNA TGTTCCAGCAGCTTTGGGGACAGGCGTCGAAACAGTATGAACACTGAAGCTTTCTTT. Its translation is CSSSFGDRRRNSMNTEAFF.

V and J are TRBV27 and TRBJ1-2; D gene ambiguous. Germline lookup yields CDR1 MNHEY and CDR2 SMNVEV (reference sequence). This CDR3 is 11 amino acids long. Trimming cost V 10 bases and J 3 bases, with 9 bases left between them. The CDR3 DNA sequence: TGTGCCACCAACGGGGACTATGGCTACACCTTC. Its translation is CATNGDYGYTF.

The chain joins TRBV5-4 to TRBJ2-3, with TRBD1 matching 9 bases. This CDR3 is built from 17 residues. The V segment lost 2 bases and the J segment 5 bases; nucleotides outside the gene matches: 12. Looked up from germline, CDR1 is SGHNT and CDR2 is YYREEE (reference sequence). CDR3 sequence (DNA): TGTGCCAGCAGCTTACCCAAACAGGGGGCGTTTAAAGATACGCAGTATTTT. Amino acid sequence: CASSLPKQGAFKDTQYF. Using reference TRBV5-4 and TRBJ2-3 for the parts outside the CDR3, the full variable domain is ETGVTQSPTHLIKTRGQQVTLRCSSQSGHNTVSWYQQALGQGPQFIFQYYREEENGRGNFPPRFSGLQFPNYSSELNVNALELDDSALYLCASSLPKQGAFKDTQYFGPGTRLTVL.

DNA for the CDR3: TGTGCCAGCTCCGGCGGGGCAAACACCGGGGAGCTGTTTTTT. Translated: CASSGGANTGELFF. This rearrangement joins TRBV7-2 to TRBJ2-2; TRBD2 might be the D (6 bases). V was pared by 8 bases and J by 2 bases, with 12 bases between. In germline, CDR1 is SGHTA, CDR2 FQGNSA. The CDR3 runs 14 residues. Complete variable domain (other parts from reference TRBV7-2 and TRBJ2-2): GAGVSQSPSNKVTEKGKDVELRCDPISGHTALYWYRQSLGQGLEFLIYFQGNSAPDKSGLPSDRFSAERTGGSVSTLTIQRTQQEDSAVYLCASSGGANTGELFFGEGSRLTVL.

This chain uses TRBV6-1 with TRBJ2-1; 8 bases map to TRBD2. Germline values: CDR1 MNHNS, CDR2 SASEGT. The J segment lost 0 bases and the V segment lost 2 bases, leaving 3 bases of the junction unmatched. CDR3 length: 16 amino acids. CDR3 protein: CASSEYLAGSYNEQFF. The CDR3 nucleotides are TGTGCCAGCAGTGAATACCTAGCGGGCTCCTACAATGAGCAGTTCTTC.

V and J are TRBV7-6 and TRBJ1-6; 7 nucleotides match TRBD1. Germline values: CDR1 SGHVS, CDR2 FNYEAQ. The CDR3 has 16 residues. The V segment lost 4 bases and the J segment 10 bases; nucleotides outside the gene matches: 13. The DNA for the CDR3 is TGTGCCAGCAGCTCACGGCCGACAGGGTTCAACTCACCCCTCCACTTT. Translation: CASSSRPTGFNSPLHF.

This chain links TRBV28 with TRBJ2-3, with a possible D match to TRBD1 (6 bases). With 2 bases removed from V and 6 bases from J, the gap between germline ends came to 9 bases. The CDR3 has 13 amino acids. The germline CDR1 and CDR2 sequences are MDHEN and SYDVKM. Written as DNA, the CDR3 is TGTGCCAGCAGTTTACAGGGGCGGGATACGCAGTATTTT. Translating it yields CASSLQGRDTQYF.

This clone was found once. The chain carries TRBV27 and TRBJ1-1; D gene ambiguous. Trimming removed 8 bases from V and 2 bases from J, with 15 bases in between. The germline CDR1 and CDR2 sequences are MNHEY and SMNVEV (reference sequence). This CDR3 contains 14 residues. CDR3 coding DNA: TGTGCCAGCCGGTGGGAGGGTATAAACACTGAAGCTTTCTTT. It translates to CASRWEGINTEAFF.

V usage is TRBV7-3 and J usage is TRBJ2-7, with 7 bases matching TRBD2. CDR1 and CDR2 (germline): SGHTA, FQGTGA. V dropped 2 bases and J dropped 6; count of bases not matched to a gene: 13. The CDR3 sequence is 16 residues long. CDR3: CASSLLGGSGFVEQYF. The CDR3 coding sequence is TGTGCCAGCAGCTTACTCGGCGGGAGCGGTTTCGTCGAGCAGTACTTC.

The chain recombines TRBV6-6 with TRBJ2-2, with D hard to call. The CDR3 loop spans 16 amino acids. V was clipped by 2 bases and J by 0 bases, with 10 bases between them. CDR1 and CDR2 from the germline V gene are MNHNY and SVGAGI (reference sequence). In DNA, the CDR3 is TGTGCCAGCAGTTACCTGGAGCCAACGAACACCGGGGAGCTGTTTTTT. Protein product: CASSYLEPTNTGELFF.

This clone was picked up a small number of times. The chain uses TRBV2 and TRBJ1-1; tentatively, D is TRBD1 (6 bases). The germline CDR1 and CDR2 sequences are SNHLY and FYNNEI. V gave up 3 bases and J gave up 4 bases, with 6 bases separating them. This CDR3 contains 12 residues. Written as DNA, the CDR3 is TGTGCCAGCAGTGACAGGGGCACTGAAGCTTTCTTT. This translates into CASSDRGTEAFF.

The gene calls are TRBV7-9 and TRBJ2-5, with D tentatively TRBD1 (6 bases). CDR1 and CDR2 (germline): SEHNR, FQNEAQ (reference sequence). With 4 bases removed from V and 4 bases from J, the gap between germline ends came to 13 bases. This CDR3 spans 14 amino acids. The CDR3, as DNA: TGTGCCAGCAGCTCACAGGGTTTAACAGAGACCCAGTACTTC. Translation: CASSSQGLTETQYF.

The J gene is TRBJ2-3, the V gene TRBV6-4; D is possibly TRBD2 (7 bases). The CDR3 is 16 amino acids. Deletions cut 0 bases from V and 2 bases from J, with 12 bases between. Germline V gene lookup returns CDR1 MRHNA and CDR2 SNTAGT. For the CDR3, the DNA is TGTGCCAGCAGTGACTCGATAGGGGGGGCCACAGATACGCAGTATTTT. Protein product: CASSDSIGGATDTQYF.